A selection of T cell receptor beta chains follows, all from one sample in a study of cytomegalovirus exposure and HLA in healthy donors. Some clones are missing from TCRdb's copy, which holds only in-frame ones; the method was immunoSEQ multiplex PCR. The sample has approximately 140,000 clones, about 83% seen once. Material for sequencing was PBMCs. These receptor sequences come from a woman in her 30s in good health and CMV-seronegative. Each CDR3 is given with its conserved first and last residue. Each record gives: J gene, D gene, clone size, V gene, CDR3 DNA, CDR3 protein. D genes are given only for firm matches. Clone size, where shown, is once, few, many, or a class for clones that have expanded.

j_gene: TRBJ2-1; d_gene: -; abundance: -; v_gene: TRBV6-1; CDR3nt: TGTGCCAGCTTGTCGTACAATGAGCAGTTCTTC; CDR3aa: CASLSYNEQFF
j_gene: TRBJ2-5; d_gene: TRBD2; abundance: -; v_gene: TRBV11-2; CDR3nt: TGTGCCAGCAGCTGGACTAGCGGGGGGGCAGAGACCCAGTACTTC; CDR3aa: CASSWTSGGAETQYF
j_gene: TRBJ1-1; d_gene: -; abundance: -; v_gene: TRBV1; CDR3nt: TGCACCAAGAAGGGGCTGATTTGGCATCCTATAACTGAAGCTTTCTTT; CDR3aa: CTKKGLIWHPITEAFF
j_gene: TRBJ2-7; d_gene: TRBD1; abundance: -; v_gene: TRBV7-2; CDR3nt: TGTGCCAGCAGCACCCGACTATCGGGACAGGTTTGGGAGCAGTACTTC; CDR3aa: CASSTRLSGQVWEQYF
j_gene: TRBJ1-4; d_gene: TRBD1; abundance: -; v_gene: TRBV11-1; CDR3nt: TGTGCCAGCAGCGCGCGGACAGGCATCTCTGAAAAACTGTTTTTT; CDR3aa: CASSARTGISEKLFF
j_gene: TRBJ1-2; d_gene: -; abundance: -; v_gene: TRBV7-9; CDR3nt: TGTGCCAGCAGCCCTCGCCGGGGAGGGGGTACTGGCTACACCTTC; CDR3aa: CASSPRRGGGTGYTF
j_gene: TRBJ2-1; d_gene: -; abundance: few; v_gene: TRBV19; CDR3nt: TGTGCCAGTAGTCCGACGGACGGGGGAAGCGATGAGCAGTTCTTC; CDR3aa: CASSPTDGGSDEQFF
j_gene: TRBJ2-3; d_gene: -; abundance: -; v_gene: TRBV18; CDR3nt: TGTGCCAGCTCACCACCTTTATACACAGATACGCAGTATTTT; CDR3aa: CASSPPLYTDTQYF
j_gene: TRBJ1-2; d_gene: -; abundance: -; v_gene: TRBV4-1; CDR3nt: TGCGCCAGCAGCCAACCCGGCGGGGCAGGGCATGGCTACACCTTC; CDR3aa: CASSQPGGAGHGYTF
j_gene: TRBJ2-5; d_gene: -; abundance: -; v_gene: TRBV5-1; CDR3nt: TGCGCCAGCAGCTTGGCCGGGGGGCACGAAGAGACCCAGTACTTC; CDR3aa: CASSLAGGHEETQYF
j_gene: TRBJ1-2; d_gene: -; abundance: -; v_gene: TRBV7-2; CDR3nt: TGTGCCAGCAGCTTAGGGGCGGAGGGCGGGTATGGCTACACCTTC; CDR3aa: CASSLGAEGGYGYTF
j_gene: TRBJ1-2; d_gene: -; abundance: -; v_gene: TRBV7-9; CDR3nt: TGTGCCAGCAGCCCCCGGAGCGGCTACACCTTC; CDR3aa: CASSPRSGYTF
j_gene: TRBJ1-2; d_gene: -; abundance: -; v_gene: TRBV6-5; CDR3nt: TGTGCCAGCAATCAAGACGTTGGAGGGCAGGGCTACACCTTC; CDR3aa: CASNQDVGGQGYTF
j_gene: TRBJ2-3; d_gene: TRBD2; abundance: -; v_gene: TRBV6-1; CDR3nt: TGTGCCAGCAGTGAAGCGCTTCTGGGGCGGGGGGATACGCAGTATTTT; CDR3aa: CASSEALLGRGDTQYF
j_gene: TRBJ1-6; d_gene: TRBD1; abundance: -; v_gene: TRBV5-1; CDR3nt: TGCGCCAGCAGCTCCACAGGGGGCAATTCACCCCTCCACTTT; CDR3aa: CASSSTGGNSPLHF
j_gene: TRBJ2-3; d_gene: -; abundance: -; v_gene: TRBV19; CDR3nt: TGTGCCAGTAGGGACAGTCCCACAGATACGCAGTATTTT; CDR3aa: CASRDSPTDTQYF
j_gene: TRBJ2-7; d_gene: TRBD2; abundance: -; v_gene: TRBV5-6; CDR3nt: TGTGCCAGCAGCCTGAGCGGGGAGCCCTACGAGCAGTACTTC; CDR3aa: CASSLSGEPYEQYF
j_gene: TRBJ2-5; d_gene: TRBD1; abundance: -; v_gene: TRBV5-5; CDR3nt: TGTGCCAGCAGCGGGGAGACAGGGTCCAGGGGCCAAGAGACCCAGTACTTC; CDR3aa: CASSGETGSRGQETQYF
j_gene: TRBJ2-5; d_gene: TRBD1; abundance: -; v_gene: TRBV7-2; CDR3nt: TGTGCCAGCAGCTTAGGACTGGACAGGGTTCAAGAGACCCAGTACTTC; CDR3aa: CASSLGLDRVQETQYF
j_gene: TRBJ1-4; d_gene: -; abundance: -; v_gene: TRBV13; CDR3nt: TGTGCCAGCAGCTTAACCGGGATTGAGGAAAAACTGTTTTTT; CDR3aa: CASSLTGIEEKLFF
j_gene: TRBJ2-1; d_gene: TRBD2; abundance: -; v_gene: TRBV7-2; CDR3nt: TGTGCCAGCAGCACTGGGACTAGTCGTCTTAATGAGCAGTTCTTC; CDR3aa: CASSTGTSRLNEQFF
j_gene: TRBJ2-7; d_gene: -; abundance: -; v_gene: TRBV14; CDR3nt: TGTGCCAGCAGCCAAGATCTCAGGGTCTACGAGCAGTACTTC; CDR3aa: CASSQDLRVYEQYF
j_gene: TRBJ1-2; d_gene: -; abundance: -; v_gene: TRBV5-4; CDR3nt: TGTGCCAGCAGCCGGTCGGGGGTTCATGGCTACACCTTC; CDR3aa: CASSRSGVHGYTF
j_gene: TRBJ2-7; d_gene: -; abundance: -; v_gene: TRBV27; CDR3nt: TGTGCCAGCAGTCCGCACCCCTTAGACGGGGGACCCTACGAGCAGTACTTC; CDR3aa: CASSPHPLDGGPYEQYF
j_gene: TRBJ2-2; d_gene: TRBD2; abundance: -; v_gene: TRBV5-1; CDR3nt: TGCGCCAGCAGCGTGATCGCGGGGGGTGGTAACACCGGGGAGCTGTTTTTT; CDR3aa: CASSVIAGGGNTGELFF
j_gene: TRBJ1-3; d_gene: TRBD1; abundance: -; v_gene: TRBV11-2; CDR3nt: TGTGCCAGCAGCTCTAGCCCCGGGACAGGGGGAATAAACACCATATATTTT; CDR3aa: CASSSSPGTGGINTIYF
j_gene: TRBJ1-2; d_gene: -; abundance: once; v_gene: TRBV9; CDR3nt: TGTGCCAGCAGCGGGACAGCCATATGGAGCTACACCTTC; CDR3aa: CASSGTAIWSYTF
j_gene: TRBJ1-2; d_gene: TRBD1; abundance: -; v_gene: TRBV19; CDR3nt: TGTGCCACCCTTACCACTCCGGGACAGGGAAGGTATGGCTACACCTTC; CDR3aa: CATLTTPGQGRYGYTF
j_gene: TRBJ1-1; d_gene: -; abundance: -; v_gene: TRBV11-2; CDR3nt: TGTGCCAGCAGCTTAGCAATGAGGACTGAAGCTTTCTTT; CDR3aa: CASSLAMRTEAFF
j_gene: TRBJ2-3; d_gene: TRBD2; abundance: -; v_gene: TRBV29-1; CDR3nt: TGCAGCGTTCAGGGACTAGCGGAGAGCACAGATACGCAGTATTTT; CDR3aa: CSVQGLAESTDTQYF
j_gene: TRBJ2-5; d_gene: TRBD1; abundance: -; v_gene: TRBV27; CDR3nt: TGTGCCAGCAGGGGGACAGCGAAAGAGACCCAGTACTTC; CDR3aa: CASRGTAKETQYF
j_gene: TRBJ1-3; d_gene: -; abundance: -; v_gene: TRBV11-2; CDR3nt: TGTGCCAGCAGCTTAGATCAGACAGTCGGAAACACCATATATTTT; CDR3aa: CASSLDQTVGNTIYF
j_gene: TRBJ2-5; d_gene: TRBD1; abundance: -; v_gene: TRBV5-1; CDR3nt: TGCGCCAGCAGCTTGCCCGCAACAGGGGGCAAAGAGACCCAGTACTTC; CDR3aa: CASSLPATGGKETQYF
j_gene: TRBJ1-1; d_gene: -; abundance: -; v_gene: TRBV5-1; CDR3nt: TGCGCCAGCAGCTTAACAGGAGCGAACACTGAAGCTTTCTTT; CDR3aa: CASSLTGANTEAFF
j_gene: TRBJ1-1; d_gene: -; abundance: -; v_gene: TRBV11-2; CDR3nt: TGTGCCAGCAGTTCATCGGGGGGTTTGAACACTGAAGCTTTCTTT; CDR3aa: CASSSSGGLNTEAFF
j_gene: TRBJ2-2; d_gene: TRBD2; abundance: -; v_gene: TRBV7-3; CDR3nt: TGTGCCAGCAGCCGGACTAGCGGGGACGGGGAGCTGTTTTTT; CDR3aa: CASSRTSGDGELFF
j_gene: TRBJ2-6; d_gene: -; abundance: -; v_gene: TRBV2; CDR3nt: TGTGCCAGCAGTGACTCAGGGGCTGGGGCCAACGTCCTGACTTTC; CDR3aa: CASSDSGAGANVLTF
j_gene: TRBJ2-3; d_gene: -; abundance: -; v_gene: TRBV9; CDR3nt: TGTGCCAGCAGCGTAGAGTCGCGGGGCCCAGATACGCAGTATTTT; CDR3aa: CASSVESRGPDTQYF
j_gene: TRBJ2-7; d_gene: TRBD1; abundance: -; v_gene: TRBV2; CDR3nt: TGTGCCAGCCAGGGGGAATTCTACGAGCAGTACTTC; CDR3aa: CASQGEFYEQYF
j_gene: TRBJ1-2; d_gene: TRBD1; abundance: -; v_gene: TRBV19; CDR3nt: TGTGCCAGTAGTACCGCTGGGACAGAGGTCTATGGCTACACCTTC; CDR3aa: CASSTAGTEVYGYTF
j_gene: TRBJ2-7; d_gene: TRBD2; abundance: -; v_gene: TRBV7-9; CDR3nt: TGTGCCAGCAGCGCCAGCGGGGAAGACTACGAGCAGTACTTC; CDR3aa: CASSASGEDYEQYF
j_gene: TRBJ2-3; d_gene: TRBD2; abundance: -; v_gene: TRBV5-1; CDR3nt: TGCGCCAGCAGCATGGGACTAGCGGGAGCCTACACAGATACGCAGTATTTT; CDR3aa: CASSMGLAGAYTDTQYF
j_gene: TRBJ1-1; d_gene: -; abundance: -; v_gene: TRBV2; CDR3nt: TGTGCCAGCAGAGGACAGAACACCATGAACACTGAAGCTTTCTTT; CDR3aa: CASRGQNTMNTEAFF
j_gene: TRBJ2-6; d_gene: -; abundance: -; v_gene: TRBV11-2; CDR3nt: TGTGCCAGCAGCTTGACAGACTCTGGGGCCAACGTCCTGACTTTC; CDR3aa: CASSLTDSGANVLTF
j_gene: TRBJ2-7; d_gene: TRBD2; abundance: -; v_gene: TRBV5-1; CDR3nt: TGCGCCAGCAGCGATACTAGCGGGTCCTTCGACGAGCAGTACTTC; CDR3aa: CASSDTSGSFDEQYF
j_gene: TRBJ2-3; d_gene: -; abundance: -; v_gene: TRBV29-1; CDR3nt: TGCAGCGCCCGGCGGGGGACACGCACAGATACGCAGTATTTT; CDR3aa: CSARRGTRTDTQYF
j_gene: TRBJ2-1; d_gene: -; abundance: -; v_gene: TRBV2; CDR3nt: TGTGCCAGCAGTGAACGTAGACTTTCCTACAATGAGCAGTTCTTC; CDR3aa: CASSERRLSYNEQFF
j_gene: TRBJ2-2; d_gene: TRBD2; abundance: -; v_gene: TRBV10-3; CDR3nt: TGTGCCATCAGTCGGGGGCGGGGGGAAAACACCGGGGAGCTGTTTTTT; CDR3aa: CAISRGRGENTGELFF